This record looks at one TCR beta chain sequence and its context. What it binds is not known. The data originate from a study of cytotoxic CD8 clonotypes in ibrutinib-treated CLL. The CDR3 covers 16 residues. Germline trimming cut 3 bases from V and 2 bases from J; bases unmatched to any gene: 6. CDR1 is KGHSH, CDR2 LQKENI, per germline. Repertoires were generated with immunoSEQ multiplex PCR, while TCRdb's copy carries only in-frame clones and drops some. This sample has about 19,000 clones; 81% occur once, and the top ten carry roughly 6%. Study findings and constraints: Public clonotypes (which were uncommon) either contracted or remained stable on treatment.

The clonotype comes from a human donor with chronic lymphocytic leukemia. This specimen was PBMCs, taken before ibrutinib treatment. The chain links TRBV18 to TRBJ2-5, with 10 bases that match TRBD2. In DNA form, the CDR3 reads TGTGCCAGCTCACCTAAGCGGGGGGGCAATCAAGAGACCCAGTACTTC. Residues: CASSPKRGGNQETQYF.